This note documents a single TCR beta chain sequence. Its antigen is currently unknown. cDNA synthesis used the whole RNA isolate, giving expressed TCRB sequences. Produced via immunoSEQ multiplex PCR; TCRdb's table is partial and in-frame only. The sample contains about 41,000 clones, around 63% of which appear only once. The sample originates from a study of beta chain features in type 1 diabetes. Background on the study: Healthy donors and patients showed comparable age, gender and cell yields. In all, around 99 million sorted cells from all samples were analyzed.

Notes on the study in general: Researchers report that Type 1 diabetes patients had moderately but significantly shorter TCRB CDR3s across all four CD4+ subsets. Short templates might get an advantage during PCR, and this would be equal in patients and controls. Still unanswered here is whether HLA type influences TCRB rearrangement.

Germline V gene data show CDR1 as SGHNT and CDR2 as YENEEA. The CDR3 loop spans 13 amino acids. V was clipped by 5 bases and J by 10 bases; unmatched bases: 6. Sequenced sample: Tregs from blood. This receptor was taken from a young man with type 1 diabetes. Some clones in this sample may be carry-over from other donors' samples. The J gene is TRBJ2-1, the V gene TRBV11-3, with 9 bases fitting TRBD1. In DNA, the CDR3 is TGTGCCAGCAGCCGGGACAGGGAGGGGGAGCAGTTCTTC. It translates to CASSRDREGEQFF.